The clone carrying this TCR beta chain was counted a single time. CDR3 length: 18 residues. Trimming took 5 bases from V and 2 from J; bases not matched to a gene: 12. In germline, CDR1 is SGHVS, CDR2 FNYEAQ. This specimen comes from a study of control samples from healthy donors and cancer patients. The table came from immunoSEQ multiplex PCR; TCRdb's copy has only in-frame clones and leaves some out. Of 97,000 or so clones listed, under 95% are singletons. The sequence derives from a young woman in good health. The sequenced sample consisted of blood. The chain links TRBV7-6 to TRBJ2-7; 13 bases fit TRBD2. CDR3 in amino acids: CASSVETSGGPEPYEQYF. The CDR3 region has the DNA TGTGCCAGCAGCGTTGAGACTAGCGGGGGGCCAGAGCCCTACGAGCAGTACTTC.